The clone carrying this TCR beta chain has a count of ten or more. What it binds is not known. What was amplified from RNA transcripts were TCR beta CDR3 regions. With the HTBI primer set, the TCR CDR3 went through a first round of RT-PCR. One entry per CDR3 protein, called by TCRdb with MiXCR from the multiplex PCR reads. The sample includes a few hundred thousand distinct CDR3 sequences, around an eighth seen only once; the top ten take around a sixth. V was cut by 7 bases and J by 1 base, with 11 bases left in between. This CDR3 has 15 residues. This entry belongs to a study of T cells in Graves' hyperthyroidism and ophthalmopathy. Overall study results and limits: Blood held most thyroid clonotypes expanded above 0.001 frequency.

PBMCs came from 9 to 10 ml fresh peripheral blood. This chain joins TRBV12-3 or TRBV12-4 and TRBJ2-6; perhaps TRBD1 as D (5 bases). The sequence was collected from a woman younger than 30 with Graves' hyperthyroidism. Sequenced: blood. CDR3 sequence (DNA): TGTGCCAGCATGGGGCTACTTTCTGGGGCCAACGTCCTGACTTTC. It yields the protein CASMGLLSGANVLTF.